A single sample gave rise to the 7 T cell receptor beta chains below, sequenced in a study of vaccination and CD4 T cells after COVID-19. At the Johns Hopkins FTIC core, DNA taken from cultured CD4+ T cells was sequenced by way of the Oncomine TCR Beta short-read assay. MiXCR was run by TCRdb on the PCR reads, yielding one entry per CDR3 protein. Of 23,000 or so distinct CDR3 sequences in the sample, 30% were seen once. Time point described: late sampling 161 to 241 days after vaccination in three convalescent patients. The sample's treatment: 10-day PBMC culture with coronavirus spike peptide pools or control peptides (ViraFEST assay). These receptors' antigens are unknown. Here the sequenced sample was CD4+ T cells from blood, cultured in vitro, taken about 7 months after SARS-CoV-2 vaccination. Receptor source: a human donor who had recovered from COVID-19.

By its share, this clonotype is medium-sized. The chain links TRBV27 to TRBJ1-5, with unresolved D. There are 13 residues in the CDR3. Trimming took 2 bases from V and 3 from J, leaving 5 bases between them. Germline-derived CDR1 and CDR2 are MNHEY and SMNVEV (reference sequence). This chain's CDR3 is CASSLLHNQPQHF. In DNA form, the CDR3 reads TGTGCCAGCAGTTTACTCCACAATCAGCCCCAGCATTTT.

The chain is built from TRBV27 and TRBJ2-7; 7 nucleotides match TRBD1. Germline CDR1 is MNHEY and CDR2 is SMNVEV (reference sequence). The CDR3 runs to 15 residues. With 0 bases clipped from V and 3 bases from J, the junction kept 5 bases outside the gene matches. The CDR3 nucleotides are TGTGCCAGCAGTTTATCGGGGGACAGTAACTACGAGCAGTACTTC. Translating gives CASSLSGDSNYEQYF.

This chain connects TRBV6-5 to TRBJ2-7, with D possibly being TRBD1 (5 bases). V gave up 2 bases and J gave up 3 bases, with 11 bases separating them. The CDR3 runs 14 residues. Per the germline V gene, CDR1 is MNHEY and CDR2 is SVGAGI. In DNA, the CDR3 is TGTGCCAGCAGTTACCAGGGTGCTGACTACGAGCAGTACTTC. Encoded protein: CASSYQGADYEQYF.

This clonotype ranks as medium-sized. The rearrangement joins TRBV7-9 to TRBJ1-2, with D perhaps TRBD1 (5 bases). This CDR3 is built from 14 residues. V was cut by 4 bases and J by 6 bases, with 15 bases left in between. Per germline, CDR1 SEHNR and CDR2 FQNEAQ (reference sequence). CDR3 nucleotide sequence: TGTGCCAGCAGCTCCAGGGATAGGTTCGATGGCTACACCTTC. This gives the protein CASSSRDRFDGYTF.

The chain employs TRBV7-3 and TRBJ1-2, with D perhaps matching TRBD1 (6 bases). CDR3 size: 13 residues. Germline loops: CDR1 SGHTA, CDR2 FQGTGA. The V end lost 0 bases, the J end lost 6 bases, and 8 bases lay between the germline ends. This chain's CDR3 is CASSLTAGDGYTF. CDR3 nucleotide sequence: TGTGCCAGCAGCTTAACAGCAGGGGATGGCTACACCTTC.

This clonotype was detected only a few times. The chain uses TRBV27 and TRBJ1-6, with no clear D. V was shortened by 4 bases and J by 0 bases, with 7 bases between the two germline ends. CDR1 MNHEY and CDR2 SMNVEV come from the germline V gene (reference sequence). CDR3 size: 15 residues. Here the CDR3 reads CASSYGSSYNSPLHF. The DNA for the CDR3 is TGTGCCAGCAGTTACGGGAGCTCCTATAATTCACCCCTCCACTTT.

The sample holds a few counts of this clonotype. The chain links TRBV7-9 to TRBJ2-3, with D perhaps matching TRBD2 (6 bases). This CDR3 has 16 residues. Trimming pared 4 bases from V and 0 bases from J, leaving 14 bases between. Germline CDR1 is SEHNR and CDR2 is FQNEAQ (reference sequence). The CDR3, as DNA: TGTGCCAGCAGCTCCCGGGGTAGCGGAAGCACAGATACGCAGTATTTT. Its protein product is CASSSRGSGSTDTQYF.